Described below is a single TCR beta chain sequence and its context. TCRdb processed the RT-PCR reads anew with MiXCR; each CDR3 protein has one entry. Among approximately 720,000 distinct CDR3 sequences listed, 13% to 15% were seen once. Germline values: CDR1 SNHLY, CDR2 FYNNEI. The CDR3 contains 15 residues. Between the trimmed V and J ends, which lost 7 bases and 4 bases, there was a span of 16 bases. The material sequenced was memory CD4+ T cells from blood. V usage is TRBV2 and J usage is TRBJ1-4, with D perhaps matching TRBD1 (5 bases). This sequence originates from a female donor in good health, serving as a healthy control. In nucleotides, the CDR3 is TGTGCCAGCAATTTGCAGGGAGAATTTAATGAAAAACTGTTTTTT. Translation gives CASNLQGEFNEKLFF.